This TCR beta chain was obtained from a study of shared clonotypes between healthy human individuals (TCRdb year 2020). Regarding the complete study: The cohort comprised two women and a few men aged 18 to 49 years. Per donor, three plates each were used for CD4 naive and CD4 memory, two for CD8 naive, and one for CD8 memory. Per donor, leukapheresis produced somewhere between about 0.94 and 9.5 billion PBMCs. The study deeply sequenced blood TCR repertoires of about five healthy adults to estimate repertoire size and the extent of clonotype sharing between individuals. Different laboratories and diverse techniques were used to prepare libraries and sequence TCR repertoires, to increase sequencing depth and limit assay-specific biases. The full study reports these points: Because the study included a small number of donors, the genetic and exposure-history diversity represented was limited. Incomplete sequencing was indicated by rarefaction of sorted-subset datasets, despite the large sequencing depth. Sampling was restricted to blood, and TCR repertoires in tissue are likely to differ from TCR repertoires in blood. Compared with non-shared clonotypes, the clonotypes found in all four sorted-subset donors had higher generation probabilities. Roughly 5% of naive CD4, around 3.5% of naive CD8, around 2.3% of memory CD4, and around 0.4% of memory CD8 clonotypes were shared across several donors. Pairwise subsampling led to the expectation that sequencing depth would affect the degree of clonotype sharing among donors. Estimated clonotype richness was generally larger for naive than for memory subsets.

Using the deep immunoSEQ assay, multiplex PCR amplified TCR CDR3 regions from genomic DNA. For each cell subset, the extracted genomic DNA was distributed evenly across all wells of several immunoSEQ 96-well plates, and each plate served as one replicate. For sorted subsets, each replicate PCR was loaded with approximately 0.2 ug genomic DNA, equivalent to approximately 27,000 T cell genomes. Purified libraries were measured with a Qubit 3.0 fluorometer, size-checked on a Bioanalyzer 2100, and measured again with the KAPA Library Quantification kit. Every immunoSEQ 96-well plate was sequenced on a separate single-read 150-cycle Illumina NextSeq 550 flow cell. In the authors' own workflow: The immunoSEQ output contained only junctional sequences without quality scores, so filtering could not match that applied to full-length reads. Sequences were annotated with PyIR, a Python wrapper for IgBLAST v1.9, and V/J genes and CDR3 were assigned using IMGT germline references. Reads were filtered out if the reads had weak V/J assignments (E-value above 1e-6), no CDR3, stop codons, out-of-frame junctions, or ambiguous translated residues. A V3J clonotype was defined by an identical inferred V gene, J gene, and CDR3 amino acid sequence. The percentage overlap between two repertoires was calculated by dividing the number of shared unique clonotypes by the size of the smaller repertoire. Repertoire richness was assessed with RTK rarefaction, the Chao1 estimator, and Recon v2.1 estimates of unobserved clonotypes. OLGA was used to compute generation probabilities for all TCRbeta clonotypes that the gDNA method yielded from a handful of donors. This is the immuneACCESS table as TCRdb keeps it, with only in-frame sequences that have V and J called. A part of the clones is gone; compared with another copy, unresolved V genes explain less than half, and the rest is unexplained. V, J and clone size are taken as reported in that table, and D and trimming were inferred from the DNA itself. The sample table holds roughly 2.4 million clones, of which under 97% were seen once. More than 0.1% of the sample belongs to the ten largest clones.

Notes on this clone: The antigen it binds to is not known. Base qualities are not provided; no much larger clone lies one nucleotide away.

The CDR3 contains 17 residues, cysteine and phenylalanine counted. Only the CDR3 portion is preserved as DNA: 51 bases, with reading frame beginning at the first base. Germline trimming: 3 bases from V, 1 base from J; junction bases outside gene matches: 9. The donors were healthy, HIV-negative adults who had no recently reported acute infections or vaccinations. Only Caucasian adults living in Nashville, Tennessee, USA were represented among the donors. CD4+ T cells were enriched by magnetic negative selection, after which naive cells were positively selected on CD45RA and the negative fraction was taken as the memory subset. Blood was obtained by leukapheresis, after which PBMCs were separated by Ficoll-Histopaque density gradient centrifugation and cryopreserved in liquid nitrogen vapor phase. Analytical flow cytometry was used to check the purity and quantity of each magnetically sorted T cell population. Genomic DNA was isolated from each sorted fraction and quantified by UV absorbance on a Nanodrop 2000c.

Sequencing input: naive CD4+ T cells sorted from blood. Interpreted using the paper, the cell subset or site label stands for: CD45RA+ positively selected. In this chain, TRBV23-1 is recombined with TRBJ2-3; TRBD2 agrees with 8 junctional bases. TRBV23-1 belongs to the ORF category, with a function that is uncertain. The TCR was taken from a man between 18 and 29 years old in good health. DNA sequence: TGCGCCAGCAGTCAGTACAGCGGGAGCGCGGGCACAGATACGCAGTATTTT. This sequence encodes CASSQYSGSAGTDTQYF.